Listed here are 4 T cell receptor beta chains from one sample, sequenced in a study of PD-1 blockade in classical Hodgkin lymphoma. Regarding time point: cycle 4 day 1 (C4D1), after more than five weeks of nivolumab. Each patient relapsed following autologous stem cell transplantation, and prior brentuximab vedotin exposure differed. Profiling relied on immunoSEQ multiplex PCR, and the TCRdb table lists in-frame clones only, not all of them. The data show 45,000 to 55,000 clones, with around 76% seen just once and 12% held by the top ten. The source material was peripheral blood mononuclear cells (PBMCs), sampled before the fourth cycle of nivolumab. The receptors derive from a human donor with classical Hodgkin lymphoma.

The chain joins TRBV7-9 to TRBJ1-2; D remains unclear. Per germline, CDR1 SEHNR and CDR2 FQNEAQ (reference sequence). Trimming stripped 1 base from V and 0 bases from J, with 12 bases between. This CDR3 is built from 16 residues. In DNA form, the CDR3 reads TGTGCCAGCAGCTTAGTATTGACGGAAGCTAACTATGGCTACACCTTC. Amino acid sequence: CASSLVLTEANYGYTF.

The J gene is TRBJ2-5, the V gene TRBV15; no reliable D call. Germline CDR1 reads LNHNV; CDR2 reads YYDKDF (reference sequence). V was trimmed by 0 bases and J by 7 bases, leaving 12 bases between them. The CDR3 covers 14 residues. CDR3 coding DNA: TGTGCCACCAGCAGAGAGCAGCCTATGGGGACCCAGTACTTC. Amino acids: CATSREQPMGTQYF.

This clone has just a few counts. The CDR3 DNA is TGTGCCAGTGAACAGAAAAACTATGGCTACACCTTC. This codes for CASEQKNYGYTF. The rearrangement uses TRBV19 and TRBJ1-2; D is unclear. Germline V gene lookup returns CDR1 LNHDA and CDR2 SQIVND (reference sequence). Trimming took 8 bases from V and 2 from J, leaving 9 bases between them. The CDR3 has 12 amino acids.

The chain is built from TRBV28 and TRBJ2-1, with 15 bases identical to TRBD2. The CDR3 length is 16 residues. Germline values: CDR1 MDHEN, CDR2 SYDVKM. The J segment lost 6 bases and the V segment lost 4 bases, leaving 4 bases of the junction unmatched. CDR3 amino acids: CASSSRGLAGGNEQFF. In DNA, the CDR3 is TGTGCCAGCAGTTCAAGGGGACTAGCGGGAGGCAATGAGCAGTTCTTC.